The 21 T cell receptor beta chains presented below share a single source sample, sequenced in a study of shared clonotypes between healthy human individuals. The repertoire was sequenced with immunoSEQ multiplex PCR; TCRdb's copy has only in-frame clones and lacks some. The table has about 2.4 million clones, roughly 93% seen once. The sequencing input was naive CD4+ T cells from PBMCs. Subset of the sample: CD45RA+ positively selected. These receptor sequences come from a man aged 18-30 years in good health. Some clones in this sample may be carry-over from other donors' samples.

This clone is a singleton in its sample. The chain couples TRBV18 to TRBJ1-1, with TRBD1 identical over 8 bases. V lost 6 bases to trimming and J lost 3 bases; unmatched junction nucleotides: 3. In germline, CDR1 is KGHSH, CDR2 LQKENI. The CDR3 sequence is 13 residues long. The CDR3 nucleotides are TGTGCCAGCTCCCGGGACAGGTACACTGAAGCTTTCTTT. Translated: CASSRDRYTEAFF.

V and J are TRBV15 and TRBJ2-5; no reliable D call. The CDR3 covers 14 residues. Germline CDR1 LNHNV, CDR2 YYDKDF (reference sequence). Trimming took 3 bases from V and 4 from J, leaving 12 bases between them. The CDR3 loop is CATSRPEARETQYF. Written as DNA, the CDR3 is TGTGCCACCAGCAGGCCAGAGGCTCGAGAGACCCAGTACTTC.

The J gene is TRBJ2-3, the V gene TRBV5-4, with D possibly TRBD2 on 6 matching bases. V gave up 0 bases and J gave up 2 bases, with 19 bases separating them. CDR3 length: 18 amino acids. Germline loops: CDR1 SGHNT, CDR2 YYREEE (reference sequence). CDR3 residues: CASSLGGPGLFSTDTQYF. The CDR3 DNA reads TGTGCCAGCAGCTTGGGAGGGCCGGGACTCTTCTCCACAGATACGCAGTATTTT.

V gene TRBV7-2 combines with J gene TRBJ2-7, with D perhaps matching TRBD1 or TRBD2 (5 bases each). Germline loops: CDR1 SGHTA, CDR2 FQGNSA. CDR3 length: 15 residues. Deletions cut 0 bases from V and 6 bases from J, with 15 bases between. CDR3: CASSLARGPVGEQYF. The CDR3 region has the DNA TGTGCCAGCAGCTTAGCGAGGGGCCCCGTTGGCGAGCAGTACTTC. The variable domain in full, completed from reference TRBV7-2 and TRBJ2-7, reads GAGVSQSPSNKVTEKGKDVELRCDPISGHTALYWYRQSLGQGLEFLIYFQGNSAPDKSGLPSDRFSAERTGGSVSTLTIQRTQQEDSAVYLCASSLARGPVGEQYFGPGTRLTVT.

The V gene is TRBV18, the J gene TRBJ2-5; 7 bases fit TRBD2. Looked up from germline, CDR1 is KGHSH and CDR2 is LQKENI. The CDR3 covers 13 residues. The ends lost 4 bases at V and 5 bases at J; junction bases unmatched: 4. The CDR3 region has the DNA TGTGCCAGCTCACTCCGGGGGGAGGAGACCCAGTACTTC. Amino acid sequence: CASSLRGEETQYF.

About this clone: This same CDR3 is encoded by further DNA sequences in the sample. In nucleotides, the CDR3 is TGCGCCAGCAGCGGACTAGCGGGTTCCTACGAGCAGTACTTC. It specifies CASSGLAGSYEQYF. The rearrangement joins TRBV5-1 to TRBJ2-7; 11 bases line up with TRBD2. The germline gives CDR1 SGHRS, CDR2 YFSETQ. The CDR3 has 14 amino acids. V dropped 4 bases and J dropped 1; count of bases not matched to a gene: 1. The full variable domain, rest sourced from reference TRBV5-1 and TRBJ2-7, is KAGVTQTPRYLIKTRGQQVTLSCSPISGHRSVSWYQQTPGQGLQFLFEYFSETQRNKGNFPGRFSGRQFSNSRSEMNVSTLELGDSALYLCASSGLAGSYEQYFGPGTRLTVT.

The chain employs TRBV30 and TRBJ2-2; TRBD1 might be the D (6 bases). Germline-derived CDR1 and CDR2 are GTSNPN and SVGIG (reference sequence). The CDR3 contains 13 residues. Trimming removed 4 bases from V and 7 bases from J, with 13 bases in between. CDR3 amino acids: CAWTSQGHGELFF. The CDR3, as DNA: TGTGCCTGGACCTCCCAGGGGCACGGGGAGCTGTTTTTT.

This clone showed up just a few times. The gene calls are TRBV11-2 and TRBJ1-1, with D possibly matching TRBD1 (6 bases). This CDR3 has 14 amino acids. CDR1 SGHAT and CDR2 FQNNGV come from the germline V gene. The V gene lost 4 bases and the J gene lost 3 bases, with 12 bases spanning the gap. The CDR3 reads CASSSKSGDTEAFF. The DNA for the CDR3 is TGTGCCAGCAGCTCGAAATCAGGGGACACTGAAGCTTTCTTT.

The chain recombines TRBV6-5 with TRBJ2-1; D remains ambiguous. The CDR3 consists of 11 residues. Germline V gives CDR1 MNHEY, CDR2 SVGAGI. The V and J ends lost 8 bases and 8 bases respectively, with 10 bases between them. The CDR3 DNA reads as TGTGCCAGCTGGTATGGACATGAGCAGTTCTTC. Amino acids: CASWYGHEQFF.

This sequence joins TRBV2 and TRBJ2-2; 7 bases are a match to TRBD1. Looked up from germline, CDR1 is SNHLY and CDR2 is FYNNEI. V dropped 6 bases and J dropped 0; count of bases not matched to a gene: 4. The CDR3 runs 15 residues. The CDR3 protein is CASSWTGANTGELFF. The CDR3, as DNA: TGTGCCAGCAGCTGGACAGGCGCGAACACCGGGGAGCTGTTTTTT.

V gene TRBV9 combines with J gene TRBJ2-7; tentative D call: TRBD1 (6 bases). Germline lookup yields CDR1 SGDLS and CDR2 YYNGEE. The CDR3 is made up of 15 amino acids. Trimming pared 0 bases from V and 5 bases from J, leaving 15 bases between. The CDR3, as DNA: TGTGCCAGCAGCGTAGTGGTAGGGGGTAACAACGAGCAGTACTTC. It specifies CASSVVVGGNNEQYF.

This chain joins TRBV5-1 and TRBJ1-3; D possibly corresponds to TRBD1 (5 bases). CDR1 and CDR2 (germline): SGHRS, YFSETQ. Trimming shortened V by 1 base and J by 0 bases, and 14 bases separated the two germline ends. The CDR3 loop spans 17 amino acids. The CDR3 coding sequence is TGCGCCAGCAGCTTGCTACCAGGGCCTTCCTCTGGAAACACCATATATTTT. The encoded protein is CASSLLPGPSSGNTIYF.

The genes are TRBV6-1 and TRBJ2-2; TRBD1 is a possible D gene (5 bases). This CDR3 is 15 amino acids long. V was clipped by 7 bases and J by 6 bases, with 18 bases between them. Per germline, CDR1 MNHNS and CDR2 SASEGT. The CDR3 reads CASKQVLVSAGELFF. DNA of the CDR3: TGTGCCAGCAAACAGGTTCTAGTCTCGGCCGGGGAGCTGTTTTTT.

CDR3 sequence (DNA): TGTGCCAGTAGCAGGGGGAGGAGAACTGAAGCTTTCTTT. Translation gives CASSRGRRTEAFF. The V call is TRBV19, the J call TRBJ1-1, with 7 bases identical to TRBD1. The CDR3 sequence is 13 residues long. With 6 bases clipped from V and 5 bases from J, the junction kept 6 bases outside the gene matches. The germline gives CDR1 LNHDA, CDR2 SQIVND (reference sequence).

The V call is TRBV30, the J call TRBJ2-5; D is perhaps TRBD1 (5 bases). This CDR3 has 13 amino acids. Trimming removed 4 bases at V and 1 base at J, with 10 bases between. Germline lookup yields CDR1 GTSNPN and CDR2 SVGIG (reference sequence). CDR3 amino acids: CAWNRQTQETQYF. In DNA form, the CDR3 reads TGTGCCTGGAACCGACAGACCCAAGAGACCCAGTACTTC. Full variable domain (missing parts from reference TRBV30 and TRBJ2-5): SQTIHQWPATLVQPVGSPLSLECTVEGTSNPNLYWYRQAAGRGLQLLFYSVGIGQISSEVPQNLSASRPQDRQFILSSKKLLLSDSGFYLCAWNRQTQETQYFGPGTRLLVL.

The V gene is TRBV28, the J gene TRBJ1-1; TRBD1 is a possible D gene (6 bases). Germline assignment: CDR1 MDHEN and CDR2 SYDVKM. This CDR3 comprises 14 residues. The V gene lost 6 bases and the J gene lost 1 base, with 12 bases spanning the gap. The CDR3 here is CASSRMTGNTEAFF. DNA for the CDR3: TGTGCCAGCAGCCGAATGACAGGGAACACTGAAGCTTTCTTT.

In the case of this clone: Other DNA sequences of this sample code for an identical CDR3. The rearrangement uses TRBV7-2 and TRBJ1-3; D is unclear. The CDR3 consists of 14 residues. CDR1 and CDR2 from the germline V gene are SGHTA and FQGNSA. Trimming left V 1 base short and J 2 bases short, with 6 bases between. The CDR3 loop is CASSLDPPGNTIYF. Here the CDR3 DNA reads TGTGCCAGCAGCTTAGACCCGCCTGGAAACACCATATATTTT.

As to this clone: The junction differs from germline at one of its ends, possibly a read error. The rearrangement links TRBV28 to TRBJ2-5; 7 bases match TRBD2. The CDR3 has 12 residues. Germline CDR1 and CDR2: MDHEN and SYDVKM. The CDR3 sequence is CASSRTGTNRDF. The CDR3 DNA sequence: TGTGCCAGCAGTCGAACCGGGACTAACCGTGACTTC.

The rearrangement uses TRBV28 and TRBJ2-3; 7 nucleotides agree with TRBD1. With V trimmed by 6 bases and J by 4 bases, 10 bases remained unmatched. Germline V CDR1 and CDR2: MDHEN, SYDVKM. The length of the CDR3 is 15 residues. The CDR3 is CASRSGTVGADTQYF. The CDR3 DNA sequence: TGTGCCAGCAGGTCCGGGACAGTAGGCGCAGATACGCAGTATTTT.

Points on this clone: The sample contains more than one DNA sequence encoding this CDR3. The genes are TRBV5-1 and TRBJ2-5; TRBD2 agrees at 9 bases. CDR3 length: 15 residues. CDR1 and CDR2 (germline): SGHRS, YFSETQ. V shed 0 bases, J shed 2 bases, and the junction held 2 bases outside the gene matches. The CDR3 coding sequence is TGCGCCAGCAGCTTGGTAGCGGGAGTACAAGAGACCCAGTACTTC. Translated: CASSLVAGVQETQYF.

The chain couples TRBV28 to TRBJ1-1; D possibly corresponds to TRBD1 (5 bases). The CDR3 runs to 15 residues. Between the trimmed V and J ends, which lost 3 bases and 1 base, there was a span of 12 bases. The germline CDR1 and CDR2 sequences are MDHEN and SYDVKM. The CDR3 DNA reads TGTGCCAGCAGTTTTTCGGGACTCCCGAACACTGAAGCTTTCTTT. As protein: CASSFSGLPNTEAFF.